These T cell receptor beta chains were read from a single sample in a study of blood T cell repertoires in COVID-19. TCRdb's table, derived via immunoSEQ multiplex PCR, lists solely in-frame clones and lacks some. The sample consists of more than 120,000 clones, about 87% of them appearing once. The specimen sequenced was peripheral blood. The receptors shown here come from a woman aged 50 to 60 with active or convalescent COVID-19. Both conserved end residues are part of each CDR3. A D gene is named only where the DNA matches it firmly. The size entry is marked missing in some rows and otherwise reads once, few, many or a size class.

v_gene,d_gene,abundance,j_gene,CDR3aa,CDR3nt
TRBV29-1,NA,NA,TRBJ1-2,CSVDTQTNYGYTF,TGCAGCGTTGACACACAAACTAACTATGGCTACACCTTC
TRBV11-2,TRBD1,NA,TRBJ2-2,CASSLSQGANGELFF,TGTGCCAGCAGCTTATCTCAGGGGGCAAACGGGGAGCTGTTTTTT
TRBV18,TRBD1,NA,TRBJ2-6,CASSPPGQGYSGANVLTF,TGTGCCAGCTCACCACCGGGACAGGGTTACTCTGGGGCCAACGTCCTGACTTTC
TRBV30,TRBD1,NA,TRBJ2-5,CAWSVQGAGETQYF,TGTGCCTGGAGTGTTCAGGGGGCTGGAGAGACCCAGTACTTC
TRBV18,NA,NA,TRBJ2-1,CASSRQIPTAYNEQFF,TGTGCCAGCTCACGACAGATCCCCACCGCCTACAATGAGCAGTTCTTC
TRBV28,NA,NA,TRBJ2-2,CASSSVVAGELFF,TGTGCCAGCAGTTCCGTCGTAGCGGGGGAGCTGTTTTTT
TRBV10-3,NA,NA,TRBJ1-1,CAISTVTNTEAFF,TGTGCCATCAGTACAGTTACGAACACTGAAGCTTTCTTT
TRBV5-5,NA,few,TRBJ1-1,CASSLVPREAFF,TGTGCCAGCAGCTTGGTGCCCAGGGAAGCTTTCTTT
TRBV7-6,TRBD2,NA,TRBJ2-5,CASSLNRGTGTSTGTQYF,TGTGCCAGCAGCTTAAACCGCGGCACCGGGACTAGTACGGGGACCCAGTACTTC
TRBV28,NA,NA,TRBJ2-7,CASTSRGYEQYF,TGTGCCAGCACCAGCAGGGGATACGAGCAGTACTTC
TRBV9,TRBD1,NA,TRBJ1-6,CASSPLGQDNSPLHF,TGTGCCAGCAGCCCTTTGGGACAGGATAATTCACCCCTCCACTTT
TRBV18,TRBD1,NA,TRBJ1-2,CASSPGQGNYGYTF,TGTGCCAGCTCACCGGGACAGGGGAACTATGGCTACACCTTC
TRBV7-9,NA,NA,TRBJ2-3,CASRPDGGQPGADTQYF,TGTGCCAGCAGACCGGACGGGGGACAGCCCGGCGCAGATACGCAGTATTTT
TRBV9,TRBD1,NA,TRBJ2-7,CASSVGDGTASYEQYF,TGTGCCAGCAGCGTAGGGGATGGGACAGCGTCCTACGAGCAGTACTTC
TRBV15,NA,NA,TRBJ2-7,CATSTLGTEQYF,TGTGCCACCAGCACACTAGGTACCGAGCAGTACTTC
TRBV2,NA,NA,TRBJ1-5,CASSSDSPNQPQHF,TGTGCCAGCAGTTCTGACAGTCCCAATCAGCCCCAGCATTTT
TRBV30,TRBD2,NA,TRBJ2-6,CAWSVQWMREGSSSGANVLTF,TGTGCCTGGAGTGTGCAATGGATGAGGGAGGGTTCCTCCTCTGGGGCCAACGTCCTGACTTTC
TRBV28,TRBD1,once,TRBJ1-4,CASSLQGANEKLFF,TGTGCCAGCAGCCTACAGGGGGCTAATGAAAAACTGTTTTTT
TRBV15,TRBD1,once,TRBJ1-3,CASGTTGGSGNTIYF,TGTGCCTCCGGGACGACAGGGGGCTCTGGAAACACCATATATTTT
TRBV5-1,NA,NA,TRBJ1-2,CASSLQGGEGYGYTF,TGCGCCAGCAGCCTTCAAGGGGGTGAAGGTTATGGCTACACCTTC